This entry features one T cell receptor (beta chain) sequence. Its matching antigen is unknown. Trimming removed 2 bases at V and 0 bases at J, with 5 bases between. Germline lookup yields CDR1 MNHEY and CDR2 SVGAGI. CDR3 length: 14 amino acids. This record belongs to a study of B cell selection in AIRE deficiency. Regulatory T cells were sorted as CD4+CD25hiCD127low/negative. Unrelated healthy donors provided the controls. General study points: CDR3s were shorter in shared Treg sequences, reflecting few non-templated nucleotide insertions. Tconv and Treg cells from AIRE-deficient patients resembled healthy donors in TCRBV usage, CDR3 length and diversity. Approximately 30% of healthy-donor shared Treg TCRbeta sequences appeared in patient Tconv cells.

TCRdb's table, derived via immunoSEQ multiplex PCR, lists solely in-frame clones and lacks some. The sample yields roughly 26,000 clones, about nine tenths seen once. The sequenced sample was CD4+CD25+ Tregs sorted from PBMCs. This TCR derives from a human donor in good health. V gene TRBV6-5 combines with J gene TRBJ1-3; D is uncertain. The CDR3 protein is CASSYGSSGNTIYF. Here the CDR3 DNA reads TGTGCCAGCAGTTACGGCAGCTCTGGAAACACCATATATTTT.